One and the same sample provided the 7 T cell receptor beta chains below, sequenced in a study of T-cell reconstitution after alpha-beta-depleted transplantation in children. TCRbeta library preparation incorporated unique molecular identifiers. MiXCR, applied by TCRdb to the PCR reads, yields one record per CDR3 protein. The table lists 400,000 to 550,000 distinct CDR3 sequences, about 10% of them singletons. The sample consisted of PBMCs, taken before TCRalphabeta/CD19-depleted stem cell transplant. The source of these receptors is a child younger than 10 with inherited bone marrow failure, due to receive a stem cell transplant.

This clonotype was picked up many times. This chain uses TRBV4-3 with TRBJ2-3; weak D call: TRBD1 (6 bases). Germline CDR1 is LGHNA and CDR2 is YSLEER. V was trimmed by 3 bases and J by 2 bases, leaving 12 bases between them. The CDR3 totals 15 residues. CDR3: CASSHGQYYTDTQYF. The CDR3 DNA follows: TGCGCCAGCAGCCACGGACAGTATTACACAGATACGCAGTATTTT.

The J gene is TRBJ2-5, the V gene TRBV29-1, with TRBD2 identical over 13 bases. V was pared by 5 bases and J by 2 bases, with 14 bases of the junction left unmatched. This CDR3 is 18 amino acids long. The germline gives CDR1 SQVTM, CDR2 ANQGSEA. The CDR3 spells CSVYGLAGEGRTQETQYF. CDR3 sequence (DNA): TGCAGCGTTTATGGACTAGCGGGAGAGGGGCGGACACAAGAGACCCAGTACTTC.

Ten or more counts support this clonotype. The genes are TRBV12-3 or TRBV12-4 and TRBJ2-1; 10 nucleotides match TRBD2. The trim removed 5 bases at V and 6 bases at J, leaving 7 bases unmatched. The CDR3 contains 15 residues. The DNA for the CDR3 is TGTGCCAGCAGTGGCACTAGCGGGATGGTCAATGAGCAGTTCTTC. This gives the protein CASSGTSGMVNEQFF.

Notes on this clonotype: This may be a read error: a much more frequent sequence differs by one nucleotide. DNA for the CDR3: TGTGCCAGCAGCCAAGATCACAACGTCGAAGGGAGCCAGCATTTT. Residues: CASSQDHNVEGSQHF. The chain employs TRBV3-1 and TRBJ1-5; D is unresolved. The ends were cut back, 0 bases at V and 12 bases at J, with 18 bases in the middle. Germline loops: CDR1 LGHDT, CDR2 YNNKEL (reference sequence). This CDR3 is 15 amino acids long.

This clonotype was seen ten or more times. This sequence joins TRBV7-9 and TRBJ1-6; 7 nucleotides agree with TRBD1. The CDR3 is 16 residues long. J lost 6 bases, V lost 5 bases, and 10 bases had no gene match. Germline V gives CDR1 SEHNR, CDR2 FQNEAQ (reference sequence). The CDR3 DNA sequence: TGTGCCAGCAGCCAAAGATCGACAGGGAGTAATTCACCCCTCCACTTT. Its translation is CASSQRSTGSNSPLHF.

This clonotype was observed at least ten times. The chain combines TRBV13 with TRBJ2-1, with 9 nucleotides matching TRBD2. This CDR3 has 14 residues. Losses at the gene ends were 3 bases for V and 6 bases for J; bases not matched to a gene: 3. In germline, CDR1 is PRHDT, CDR2 FYEKMQ (reference sequence). CDR3 bases: TGTGCCAGCAGCTTCCCAGCGGGAGGCAATGAGCAGTTCTTC. Its protein product is CASSFPAGGNEQFF.

This clonotype was picked up many times. Written as DNA, the CDR3 is TGTGCCAGCAGCTCCCCCGTTGGGGGTCGGGGGACTGAAGCTTTCTTT. It specifies CASSSPVGGRGTEAFF. The gene calls are TRBV7-8 and TRBJ1-1; D might be TRBD1 (5 bases). CDR1 is SGHVS and CDR2 is FQNEAQ in the germline V gene. The length of the CDR3 is 16 residues. V was pared by 4 bases and J by 5 bases, with 20 bases between. Full variable domain (rest looked up from reference TRBV7-8 and TRBJ1-1): GAGVSQSPRYKVAKRGQDVALRCDPISGHVSLFWYQQALGQGPEFLTYFQNEAQLDKSGLPSDRFFAERPEGSVSTLKIQRTQQEDSAVYLCASSSPVGGRGTEAFFGQGTRLTVV.